Sequencing of this TCR beta chain was carried out in a study of cytotoxic CD8 clonotypes in ibrutinib-treated CLL. The protocol was immunoSEQ multiplex PCR, while the TCRdb copy is restricted to in-frame clones and leaves out a portion. This table has some 130,000 clones, 75% to 90% appearing once. The V end lost 5 bases, the J end lost 0 bases, and 11 bases lay between the germline ends. This CDR3 comprises 15 residues. CDR1 SGHTA and CDR2 FQGTGA come from the germline V gene. This specimen consisted of PBMCs, obtained after 24 months of ibrutinib treatment. The genes are TRBV7-3 and TRBJ1-3, with D possibly matching TRBD1 (5 bases). This TCR was sampled from a human donor with chronic lymphocytic leukemia. CDR3 nucleotides: TGTGCCAGCAGCCTCGACGGGACCTCTGGAAACACCATATATTTT. It specifies CASSLDGTSGNTIYF.